The entry below describes one TCR beta chain. Its antigen remains unidentified. This sample was included in a study of cytomegalovirus exposure and HLA in healthy donors. The primer mix had 60 Vbeta and 13 Jbeta primers. Sequencing used immunoSEQ multiplex PCR; TCRdb keeps in-frame clones, though not all of them. Of 140,000 to 150,000 clones in the sample, 76% were seen once. Broader study findings: With high specificity and sensitivity, the classifier reportedly diagnosed cytomegalovirus status. In a later analysis, parvovirus B19, influenza, CMV and Epstein-Barr virus appeared linked to several top co-occurrence clusters.

V lost 7 bases and J 6 bases, leaving 16 bases between the germline ends. The CDR3 is made up of 14 amino acids. Germline lookup yields CDR1 MNHNS and CDR2 SASEGT. This rearrangement joins TRBV6-1 to TRBJ1-5; D remains ambiguous. The specimen was PBMCs. The receptor's source is a man in his forties or fifties in good health and CMV-seronegative. The CDR3 sequence: CASTQEGEVQPQHF. As DNA, the CDR3 is TGTGCCAGCACCCAGGAGGGAGAGGTTCAGCCCCAGCATTTT.